This T cell receptor beta chain was identified in a study of shared clonotypes between healthy human individuals. Study-level results: Naive subsets typically showed greater estimated richness than memory subsets.

Comment on this clone: Its antigen is not identified.

Naive CD8 isolation took CD45RO-negative cells positively selected for CCR7 and excluded terminally differentiated effector memory CD45RA+ cells. Deep level was the assay's run setting. Repertoires were generated with immunoSEQ multiplex PCR, while TCRdb's copy carries only in-frame clones and drops some. This table holds under 1 million clones, about 96% found once. The CDR3 has 14 amino acids. The V gene lost 4 bases and the J gene lost 3 bases, with 14 bases spanning the gap. In germline, CDR1 is GTSNPN, CDR2 SVGIG (reference sequence). The chain carries TRBV30 and TRBJ2-3, with D perhaps TRBD1 or TRBD2 (5 bases each). The TCR comes from a man aged 25 to 40 in good health. Sequences were obtained from naive CD8+ T cells sorted from blood. The DNA for the CDR3 is TGTGCCTGGAATGGAAGGGGAGAAACAGATACGCAGTATTTT. Protein: CAWNGRGETDTQYF.